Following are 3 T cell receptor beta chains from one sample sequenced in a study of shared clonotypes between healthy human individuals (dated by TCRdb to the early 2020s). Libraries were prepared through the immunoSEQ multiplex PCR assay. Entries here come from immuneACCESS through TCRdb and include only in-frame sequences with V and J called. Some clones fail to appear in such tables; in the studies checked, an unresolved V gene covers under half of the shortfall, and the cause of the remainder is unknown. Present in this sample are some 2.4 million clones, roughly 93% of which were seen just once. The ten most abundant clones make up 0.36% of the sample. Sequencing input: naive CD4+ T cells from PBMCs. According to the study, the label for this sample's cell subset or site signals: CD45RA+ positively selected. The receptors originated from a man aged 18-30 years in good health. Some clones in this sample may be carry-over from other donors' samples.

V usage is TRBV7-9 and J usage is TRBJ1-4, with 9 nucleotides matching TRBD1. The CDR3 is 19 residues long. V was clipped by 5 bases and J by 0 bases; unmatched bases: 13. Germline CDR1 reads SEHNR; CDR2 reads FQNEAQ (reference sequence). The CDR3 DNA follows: TGTGCCAGCAGCCCGCGCGTCCCGGGACAGGGAACAACTAATGAAAAACTGTTTTTT. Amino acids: CASSPRVPGQGTTNEKLFF.

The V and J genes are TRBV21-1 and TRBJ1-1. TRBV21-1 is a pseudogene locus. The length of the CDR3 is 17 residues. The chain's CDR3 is CASSKEVLESSNTEAFF. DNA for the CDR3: TGTGCCAGCAGCAAAGAGGTCCTAGAGTCGTCGAACACTGAAGCTTTCTTT.

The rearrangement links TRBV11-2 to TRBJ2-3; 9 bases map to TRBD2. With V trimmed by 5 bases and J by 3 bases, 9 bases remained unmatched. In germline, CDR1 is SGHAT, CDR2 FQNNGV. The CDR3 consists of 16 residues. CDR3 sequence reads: CASSPYGLATTDTQYF. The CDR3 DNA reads TGTGCCAGCAGCCCATATGGACTAGCGACGACAGATACGCAGTATTTT.